Below are 21 T cell receptor beta chains sequenced from a single sample in a study of cytomegalovirus exposure and HLA in healthy donors. Using immunoSEQ multiplex PCR, the repertoire was profiled, and TCRdb retains in-frame clones only, with some absent. The table shows around 300,000 clones, with approximately 86% occurring only once. Sequenced sample: PBMCs. The receptor set was obtained from a man younger than 40 in good health and CMV-seronegative.

The genes are TRBV5-6 and TRBJ2-7, with 8 bases fitting TRBD1. The CDR3 is 15 residues long. Germline lookup yields CDR1 SGHDT and CDR2 YYEEEE. J gave up 4 bases and V 2 bases, and 8 bases lay outside the gene matches. Here the CDR3 DNA reads TGTGCCAGCAGCTTAAGACAGGGGATTGTTTACGAGCAGTACTTC. It encodes CASSLRQGIVYEQYF.

As for this clone: Distinct nucleotide sequences in the sample also encode this CDR3. The chain links TRBV5-1 to TRBJ2-7; maybe TRBD2 (5 bases). Germline loops: CDR1 SGHRS, CDR2 YFSETQ. V gave up 5 bases and J gave up 5 bases, with 8 bases separating them. The CDR3 sequence is 11 residues long. DNA of the CDR3: TGCGCCAGCAGTGAGGGCAACGAGCAGTACTTC. Residues: CASSEGNEQYF.

The chain is built from TRBV18 and TRBJ1-5; 9 bases are a match to TRBD1. From germline, CDR1 is KGHSH and CDR2 LQKENI. This CDR3 comprises 17 residues. With V trimmed by 2 bases and J by 6 bases, 11 bases remained unmatched. CDR3 sequence (DNA): TGTGCCAGCTCACCAGCCCCCTTGACAGGGGGGAGTCAGCCCCAGCATTTT. It translates to CASSPAPLTGGSQPQHF.

The chain joins TRBV23-1 to TRBJ2-7; TRBD1 might be the D (5 bases). TRBV23-1 is designated an ORF whose function remains uncertain. The length of the CDR3 is 16 residues. Trimming removed 0 bases from V and 0 bases from J, with 12 bases in between. CDR3 sequence: CASSQSWGSYSYEQYF. The CDR3 DNA sequence: TGCGCCAGCAGTCAATCGTGGGGCAGCTACTCCTACGAGCAGTACTTC.

This chain joins TRBV4-1 and TRBJ2-5, with 16 bases lining up with TRBD2. The CDR3 totals 18 residues. Germline V gene data show CDR1 as MGHRA and CDR2 as YSYEKL. The V segment lost 4 bases and the J segment 5 bases; nucleotides outside the gene matches: 10. CDR3 coding DNA: TGCGCCAGCAGCCCCTTGGGACTAGCGGGGGGGCCGAGGGAGACCCAGTACTTC. Encoded protein: CASSPLGLAGGPRETQYF.

V and J are TRBV12-5 and TRBJ1-3, with 9 positions matching TRBD1. Germline CDR1 reads LGHNT; CDR2 reads FRNRAP. V gave up 6 bases and J gave up 5 bases; unmatched junction bases: 11. CDR3 length: 16 amino acids. CDR3 amino acids: CASGLYHGTGRNTIYF. The CDR3 bases are TGTGCTAGTGGCCTATACCACGGGACAGGGAGAAACACCATATATTTT.

The chain couples TRBV7-2 to TRBJ1-5; D not resolved. Germline assignment: CDR1 SGHTA and CDR2 FQGNSA. V was clipped by 1 base and J by 1 base, with 5 bases between them. The CDR3 is 14 amino acids. CDR3 sequence reads: CASSLGRSNQPQHF. The DNA of the CDR3 is TGTGCCAGCAGCTTAGGGCGGAGCAATCAGCCCCAGCATTTT.

The chain carries TRBV9 and TRBJ2-1, with D perhaps matching TRBD1 (5 bases). This CDR3 comprises 15 residues. CDR1 and CDR2 (germline): SGDLS, YYNGEE. The V end lost 0 bases, the J end lost 11 bases, and 18 bases lay between the germline ends. CDR3 sequence: CASSVVGSATEKQFF. CDR3 nucleotide sequence: TGTGCCAGCAGCGTAGTAGGGTCCGCGACAGAGAAGCAGTTCTTC.

This clone was recorded once. The chain couples TRBV2 to TRBJ2-3; 12 bases map to TRBD2. Trimming took 5 bases from V and 4 from J; bases not matched to a gene: 4. The length of the CDR3 is 15 residues. Germline CDR1 reads SNHLY; CDR2 reads FYNNEI. CDR3 DNA: TGTGCCAGCAGTAGACTAGCGGGGGTTGCAGATACGCAGTATTTT. Translating it yields CASSRLAGVADTQYF.

The chain uses TRBV4-1 and TRBJ1-1; D unclear. In germline, CDR1 is MGHRA, CDR2 YSYEKL. This CDR3 region has 18 residues. Trimming cost V 1 base and J 0 bases, with 18 bases left between them. The CDR3 DNA reads TGCGCCAGCAGCCAAGGTGGAAAGAGGACTCCAATGAACACTGAAGCTTTCTTT. Its translation: CASSQGGKRTPMNTEAFF.

This chain connects TRBV10-3 to TRBJ2-1; a possible D gene is TRBD2 (7 bases). Germline CDR1 is ENHRY and CDR2 is SYGVKD. There are 13 residues in the CDR3. V shed 4 bases and J shed 5 bases, with 9 bases lying between them. The CDR3 DNA reads TGTGCCATCAGTGGGGGGGGCCACAATGAGCAGTTCTTC. It is translated as CAISGGGHNEQFF.

DNA for the CDR3: TGCGCCAGCAGCGAGGGGGCCCTAGCCTACGAGCAGTACTTC. This sequence encodes CASSEGALAYEQYF. The rearrangement joins TRBV4-1 to TRBJ2-7, with 7 nucleotides matching TRBD1. This CDR3 spans 14 amino acids. Losses at the gene ends were 5 bases for V and 2 bases for J; bases not matched to a gene: 6. Germline-derived CDR1 and CDR2 are MGHRA and YSYEKL.

The rearrangement links TRBV6-5 to TRBJ2-5, with 7 bases lining up with TRBD1. Germline lookup yields CDR1 MNHEY and CDR2 SVGAGI. Losses at the gene ends were 4 bases for V and 3 bases for J; bases not matched to a gene: 5. There are 14 residues in the CDR3. The CDR3 nucleotides read TGTGCCAGCAGTTCTTGGACAGGCGAAGAGACCCAGTACTTC. The encoded protein is CASSSWTGEETQYF.

This clone turned up a few times. V and J are TRBV13 and TRBJ1-6; tentative D call: TRBD1 (6 bases). There are 16 residues in the CDR3. Germline assignment: CDR1 PRHDT and CDR2 FYEKMQ (reference sequence). V shed 1 base and J shed 6 bases, with 13 bases lying between them. CDR3 coding DNA: TGTGCCAGCAGCTTAGCGGGGACAACAACTAATTCACCCCTCCACTTT. Translating it yields CASSLAGTTTNSPLHF.

The chain is built from TRBV5-4 and TRBJ2-7, with 7 positions matching TRBD1. The CDR3 consists of 16 residues. Trimming removed 0 bases from V and 0 bases from J; junction bases left unmatched: 6. Looked up from germline, CDR1 is SGHNT and CDR2 is YYREEE (reference sequence). CDR3 in DNA: TGTGCCAGCAGCTTGGGATCGGGACAGACCTCCTACGAGCAGTACTTC. Its translation is CASSLGSGQTSYEQYF.

The V and J genes are TRBV25-1 and TRBJ1-6, with 8 bases aligning to TRBD1. Unmatched junction bases numbered 3, after V lost 3 bases and J lost 5 bases. This CDR3 is 15 amino acids long. Germline CDR1 is MGHDK and CDR2 is SYGVNS. The CDR3 reads CASSDDRGNNSPLHF. The DNA of the CDR3 is TGTGCCAGCAGTGACGACAGGGGAAATAATTCACCCCTCCACTTT.

Written as DNA, the CDR3 is TGTGCTAGTGGTCTCCAGGGGGCTACCTACGAGCAGTACTTC. This sequence encodes CASGLQGATYEQYF. V gene TRBV12-5 combines with J gene TRBJ2-7, with 8 bases aligning to TRBD1. The CDR3 consists of 14 residues. In germline, CDR1 is LGHNT, CDR2 FRNRAP. The ends lost 5 bases at V and 2 bases at J; junction bases unmatched: 5.

This sequence joins TRBV7-6 and TRBJ2-3, with D possibly TRBD1 on 5 matching bases. CDR3 length: 13 residues. With 4 bases removed from V and 6 bases from J, the gap between germline ends came to 11 bases. The germline V gene encodes CDR1 SGHVS and CDR2 FNYEAQ. The CDR3 DNA reads TGTGCCAGCAGCTCGACAGAGGCCGATACGCAGTATTTT. Protein sequence: CASSSTEADTQYF.

This chain connects TRBV6-5 to TRBJ1-5, with a tentative D call TRBD1 (5 bases). The V gene lost 5 bases and the J gene lost 6 bases, with 17 bases spanning the gap. This CDR3 comprises 15 residues. Germline-derived CDR1 and CDR2 are MNHEY and SVGAGI. The CDR3, as DNA: TGTGCCAGCAGTAGGACATCGAAGGGAGGTCAGCCCCAGCATTTT. It translates to CASSRTSKGGQPQHF.

The V call is TRBV6-7, the J call TRBJ2-3; D is unclear. TRBV6-7 is an ORF for which the function is uncertain. The V end was cut by 4 bases, the J end by 6 bases, with 17 bases between. This CDR3 region has 15 residues. CDR3: CASSLFRSPSDTQYF. CDR3 bases: TGTGCCAGCAGTTTGTTTAGGAGTCCCTCGGATACGCAGTATTTT.

This clone appeared once. The CDR3 loop reads CASSGSGTGVLNTEAFF. In DNA form, the CDR3 reads TGTGCCAGCAGCGGAAGCGGGACAGGGGTCCTAAACACTGAAGCTTTCTTT. The V and J genes are TRBV7-9 and TRBJ1-1; 10 nucleotides align to TRBD1. The junction had 11 bases not matched to a gene; V was cut back by 5 bases and J by 2 bases. Germline loops: CDR1 SEHNR, CDR2 FQNEAQ (reference sequence). This CDR3 comprises 17 residues.